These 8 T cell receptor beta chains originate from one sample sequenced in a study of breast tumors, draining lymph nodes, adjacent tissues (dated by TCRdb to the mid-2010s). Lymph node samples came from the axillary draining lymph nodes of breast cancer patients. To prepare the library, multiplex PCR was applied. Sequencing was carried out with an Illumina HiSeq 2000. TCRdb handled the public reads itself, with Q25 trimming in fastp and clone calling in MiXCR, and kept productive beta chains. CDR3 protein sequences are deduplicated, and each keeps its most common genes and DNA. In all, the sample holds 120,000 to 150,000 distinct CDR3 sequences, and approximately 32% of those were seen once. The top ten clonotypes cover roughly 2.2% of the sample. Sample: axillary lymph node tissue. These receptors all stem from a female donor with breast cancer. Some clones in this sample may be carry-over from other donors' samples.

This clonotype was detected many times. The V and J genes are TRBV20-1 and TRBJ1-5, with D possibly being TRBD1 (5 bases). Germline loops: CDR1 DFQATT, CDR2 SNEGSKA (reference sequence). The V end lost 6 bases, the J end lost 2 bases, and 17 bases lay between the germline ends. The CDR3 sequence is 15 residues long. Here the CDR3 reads CSATSEYRRNQPQHF. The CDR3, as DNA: TGCAGTGCAACGAGCGAATACAGGCGCAATCAGCCCCAGCATTTT.

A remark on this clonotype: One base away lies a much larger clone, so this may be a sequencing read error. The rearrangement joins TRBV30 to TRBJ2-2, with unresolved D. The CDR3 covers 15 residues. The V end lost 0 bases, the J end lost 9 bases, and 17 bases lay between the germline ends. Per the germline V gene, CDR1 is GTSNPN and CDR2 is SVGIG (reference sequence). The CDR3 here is CAWSVASADSWELFF. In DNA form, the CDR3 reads TGTGCCTGGAGTGTTGCGAGCGCTGATTCCTGGGAGCTGTTTTTT.

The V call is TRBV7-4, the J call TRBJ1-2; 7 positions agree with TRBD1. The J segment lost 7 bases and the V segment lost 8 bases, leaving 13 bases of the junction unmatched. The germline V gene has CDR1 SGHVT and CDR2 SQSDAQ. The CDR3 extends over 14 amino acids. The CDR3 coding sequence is TGTGCCAGCTCGGGACAGTTTGGGCTGTCTGGCTACACCTTC. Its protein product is CASSGQFGLSGYTF. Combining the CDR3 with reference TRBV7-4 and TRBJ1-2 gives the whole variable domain GAGVSQSPRYKVAKRGRDVALRCDSISGHVTLYWYRQTLGQGSEVLTYSQSDAQRDKSGRPSGRFSAERPERSVSTLKIQRTEQGDSAVYLCASSGQFGLSGYTFGSGTRLTVV.

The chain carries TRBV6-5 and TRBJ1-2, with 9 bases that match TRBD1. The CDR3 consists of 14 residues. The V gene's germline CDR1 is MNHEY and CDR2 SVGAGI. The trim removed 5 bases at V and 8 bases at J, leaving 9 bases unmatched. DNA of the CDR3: TGTGCCAGCAGTCATGGGGACAGGGATCTGGGCTACACCTTC. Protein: CASSHGDRDLGYTF.

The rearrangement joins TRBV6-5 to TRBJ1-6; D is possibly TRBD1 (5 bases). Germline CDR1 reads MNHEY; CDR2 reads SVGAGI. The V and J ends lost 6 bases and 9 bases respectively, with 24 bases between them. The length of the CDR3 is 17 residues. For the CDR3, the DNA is TGTGCCAGCAGACCCGTGAGTAACGGGGGAGAAGGTTCACCCCTCCACTTT. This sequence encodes CASRPVSNGGEGSPLHF.

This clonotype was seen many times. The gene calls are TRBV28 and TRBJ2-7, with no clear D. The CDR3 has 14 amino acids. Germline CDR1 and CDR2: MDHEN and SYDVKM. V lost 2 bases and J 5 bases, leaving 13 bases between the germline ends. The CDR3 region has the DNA TGTGCCAGCAGTTTAGGAGTGAGGACCCACGAGCAGTACTTC. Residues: CASSLGVRTHEQYF.

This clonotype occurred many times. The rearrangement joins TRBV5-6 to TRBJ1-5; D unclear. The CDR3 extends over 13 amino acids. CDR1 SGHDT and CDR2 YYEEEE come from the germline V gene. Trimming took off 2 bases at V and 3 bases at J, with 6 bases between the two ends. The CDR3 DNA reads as TGTGCCAGCAGCTTAGCCCCCAATCAGCCCCAGCATTTT. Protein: CASSLAPNQPQHF.

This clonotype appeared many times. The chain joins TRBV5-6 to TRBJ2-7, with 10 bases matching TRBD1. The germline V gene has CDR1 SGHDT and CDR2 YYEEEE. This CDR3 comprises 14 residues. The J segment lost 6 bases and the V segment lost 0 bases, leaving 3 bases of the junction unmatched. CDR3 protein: CASSLGDRGGEQYV. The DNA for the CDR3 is TGTGCCAGCAGCTTGGGGGACAGGGGAGGCGAGCAGTACGTC.